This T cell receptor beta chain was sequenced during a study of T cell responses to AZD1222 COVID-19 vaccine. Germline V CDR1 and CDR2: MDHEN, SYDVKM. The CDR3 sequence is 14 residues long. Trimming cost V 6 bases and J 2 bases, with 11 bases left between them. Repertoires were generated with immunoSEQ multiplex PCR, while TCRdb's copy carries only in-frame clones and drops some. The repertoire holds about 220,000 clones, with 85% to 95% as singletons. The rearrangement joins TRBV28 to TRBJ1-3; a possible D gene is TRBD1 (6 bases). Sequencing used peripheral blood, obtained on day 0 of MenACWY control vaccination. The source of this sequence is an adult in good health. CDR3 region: CASRQGTAGNTIYF. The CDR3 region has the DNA TGTGCCAGCAGACAGGGAACCGCTGGAAACACCATATATTTT. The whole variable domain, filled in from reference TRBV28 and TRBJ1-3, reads DVKVTQSSRYLVKRTGEKVFLECVQDMDHENMFWYRQDPGLGLRLIYFSYDVKMKEKGDIPEGYSVSREKKERFSLILESASTNQTSMYLCASRQGTAGNTIYFGEGSWLTVV.